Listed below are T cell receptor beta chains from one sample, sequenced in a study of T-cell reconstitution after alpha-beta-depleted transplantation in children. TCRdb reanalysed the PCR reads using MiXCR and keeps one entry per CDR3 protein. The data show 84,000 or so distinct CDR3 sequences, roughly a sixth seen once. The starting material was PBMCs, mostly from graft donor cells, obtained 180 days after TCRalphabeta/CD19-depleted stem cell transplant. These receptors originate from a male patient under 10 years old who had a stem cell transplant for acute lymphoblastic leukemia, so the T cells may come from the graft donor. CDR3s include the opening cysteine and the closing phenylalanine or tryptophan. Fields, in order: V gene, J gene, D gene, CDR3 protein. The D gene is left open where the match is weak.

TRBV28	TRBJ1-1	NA	CASSYRAVKAFF
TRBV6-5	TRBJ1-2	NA	CASSPLGYGYTF
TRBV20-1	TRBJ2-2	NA	CSARDLRGNTGELFF
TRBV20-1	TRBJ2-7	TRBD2	CSAGTSGSYEQYF
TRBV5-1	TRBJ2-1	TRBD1	CASSLQGLYNEQFF
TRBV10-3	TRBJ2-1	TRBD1	CAISARPTGGGYNEQFF
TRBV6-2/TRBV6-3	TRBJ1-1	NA	CASLVGEGTEAFF
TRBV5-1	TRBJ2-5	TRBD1	CARGTEQETQYF
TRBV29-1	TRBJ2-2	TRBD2	CSVERGFGGTGELFF
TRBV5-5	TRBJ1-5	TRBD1	CACSLGWDRSQPQHF
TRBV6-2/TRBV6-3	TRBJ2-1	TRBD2	CASNRLASQDEQFF
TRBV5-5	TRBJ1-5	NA	CASSLGSTVRNQPQHF
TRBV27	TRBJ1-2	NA	CASSLSGGSSRGYTF
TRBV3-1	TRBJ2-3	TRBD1	CASSQVTGSTDTQYF
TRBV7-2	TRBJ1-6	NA	CASSWENNSPLHF
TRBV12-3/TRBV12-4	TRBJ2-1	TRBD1	CASSFGTGGLGQFF
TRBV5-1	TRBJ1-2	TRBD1	CASSLLGQGIGYTF
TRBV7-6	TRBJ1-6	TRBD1	CASSRTGAGGLRSYNSPLHF
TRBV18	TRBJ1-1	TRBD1	CASSPLTGASEAFF
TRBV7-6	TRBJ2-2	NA	CASSLEALKPTGELFF
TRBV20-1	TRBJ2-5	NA	CSARDRGHQETQYF
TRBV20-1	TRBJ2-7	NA	CSASLQGDTYERQYF
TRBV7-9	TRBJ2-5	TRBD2	CASSLATSGDETQYF
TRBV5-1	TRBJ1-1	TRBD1	CASSSAGGLNTEAFF
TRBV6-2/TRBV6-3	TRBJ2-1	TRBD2	CASSYEGAAGGNNEQFF
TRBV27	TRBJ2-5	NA	CASSRETGLQETQYF